A selection of T cell receptor beta chains follows, all from one sample in a study of blood T cell repertoires in COVID-19. Sequencing used immunoSEQ multiplex PCR; TCRdb keeps in-frame clones, though not all of them. Of fewer than 80,000 clones listed, 90% were seen once; the top ten hold less than 8.5%. Material: peripheral blood. The receptors originated from a human donor in a cohort sampled during active COVID-19. Each CDR3 is given without its conserved first and last residue. Each record gives: J gene, V gene, D gene, CDR3 protein. The D gene is left open where the match is weak.

TRBJ1-1,TRBV6-5,-,ASSYLQATEAF
TRBJ2-7,TRBV6-2/TRBV6-3,-,ASSYGGVNYEQY
TRBJ1-3,TRBV7-6,TRBD1,ASSPWTGLGNTIY
TRBJ2-1,TRBV18,TRBD2,ASSPPGLAAYNEQF
TRBJ2-1,TRBV19,-,ASSISNRNEQF
TRBJ1-2,TRBV27,TRBD1,ASSLFPNGQGDIIGYT
TRBJ1-1,TRBV4-1,-,ASSHPGGAQPTGGTEAF
TRBJ1-5,TRBV3-1/TRBV3-2,-,ASSQDRAQPQH
TRBJ1-1,TRBV30,-,AWSVIQEAF
TRBJ1-3,TRBV5-1,-,ASSFTGLGNTIY
TRBJ1-1,TRBV6-1,TRBD1,ASSEATILNLGGNTEAF
TRBJ1-4,TRBV12-3/TRBV12-4,-,ASSQVQGHGLF
TRBJ1-1,TRBV6-1,-,ASSDPTGNTEAF
TRBJ1-4,TRBV5-1,TRBD1,ASSILTGATNEKLF
TRBJ1-2,TRBV30,-,AWSGQNYGYT
TRBJ1-6,TRBV11-2,-,ASSSSSGLSSPLH
TRBJ2-5,TRBV19,TRBD1,ASRRRQGAREETQY
TRBJ2-7,TRBV27,-,ASSLVPRLTDEQY